This T cell receptor (beta chain) was documented in a study of blood T cells in healthy people across ages. Study results and caveats: Donor CMV status, an unknown factor, possibly confounded changes in expanded clonotypes. In long-lived donors, naive CD4+ cell counts and diversity exceeded those of aged donors.

A second roughly 6 to 12 cycle PCR used barcoded and J-beta primers. A tag from a template-switch adaptor with 12 random nucleotides marked each cDNA molecule. Using its own MiXCR run on the 5' RACE reads, TCRdb lists one record per CDR3 protein. The sample lists approximately 800,000 distinct CDR3 sequences, 55% to 65% occurring once. The CDR3 totals 13 residues. V gave up 5 bases and J gave up 2 bases, with 10 bases separating them. Germline V lookup: CDR1 SGHTA, CDR2 FQGNSA. This clonotype occurred a few times. The antigen remains unidentified. In each sample, at least 6.5 million PBMCs were isolated.

The sequenced material came from blood. The clonotype was recovered from a man aged 25-40 years in good health. This chain links TRBV7-2 with TRBJ2-7; D ambiguous. The CDR3 nucleotides read TGTGCCAGCAGCGGAGCGCAGGCCTACGAGCAGTACTTC. Its protein is CASSGAQAYEQYF.